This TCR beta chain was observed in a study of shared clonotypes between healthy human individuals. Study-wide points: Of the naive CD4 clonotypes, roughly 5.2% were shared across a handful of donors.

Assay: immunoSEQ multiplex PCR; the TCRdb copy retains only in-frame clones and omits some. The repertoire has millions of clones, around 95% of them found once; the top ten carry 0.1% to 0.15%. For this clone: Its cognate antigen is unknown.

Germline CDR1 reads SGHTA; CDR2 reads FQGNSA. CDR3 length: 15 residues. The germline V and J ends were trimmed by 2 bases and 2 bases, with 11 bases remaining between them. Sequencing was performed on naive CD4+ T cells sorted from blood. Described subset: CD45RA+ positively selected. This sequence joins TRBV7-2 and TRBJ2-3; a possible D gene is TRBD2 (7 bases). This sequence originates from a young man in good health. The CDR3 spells CASSLLGGATDTQYF. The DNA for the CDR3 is TGTGCCAGCAGCTTACTAGGGGGGGCCACAGATACGCAGTATTTT. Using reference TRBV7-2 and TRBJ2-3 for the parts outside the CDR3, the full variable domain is GAGVSQSPSNKVTEKGKDVELRCDPISGHTALYWYRQSLGQGLEFLIYFQGNSAPDKSGLPSDRFSAERTGGSVSTLTIQRTQQEDSAVYLCASSLLGGATDTQYFGPGTRLTVL.